This TCR beta chain was obtained from a study of CD8 T cells in ankylosing spondylitis. Study-level points and caveats: Significantly higher representation of disease-linked clones was reported for matched ankylosing spondylitis synovial fluid. Made up of about eight highly homologous variants, a TCR beta motif appeared characteristic of ankylosing spondylitis blood. Both synovial fluid and blood in reactive arthritis had previously been reported to carry some motif variants.

V was shortened by 7 bases and J by 3 bases, with 12 bases between the two germline ends. The V gene's germline CDR1 is SEHNR and CDR2 FQNEAQ (reference sequence). There are 13 residues in the CDR3. This clonotype appeared a few times. What it binds is unknown. Construction of TCR beta libraries was performed using quantitative 5'-RACE with molecular barcodes. TCRdb passed the 5' RACE reads through MiXCR, listing each CDR3 protein once. The sample yields 650,000 to 800,000 distinct CDR3 sequences, under 20% seen once. The sequencing sample was made of blood, either unsorted or a sorted T cell fraction (not recorded which). This receptor was taken from a male donor with ankylosing spondylitis. V gene TRBV7-9 combines with J gene TRBJ1-1; D uncertain. The CDR3 loop is CASNLVLDTEAFF. The CDR3 DNA follows: TGTGCCAGCAACCTCGTACTGGACACTGAAGCTTTCTTT.